This TCR beta chain was recovered during a study of blood T cells in healthy people across ages. Whole-study results and caveats: While age rose, TCR beta diversity per million T cells dropped in a roughly linear way.

A J-beta primer mix and a sample-barcoded 5' primer were used in a second PCR of roughly 7 to 12 cycles. From the 5' RACE reads, TCRdb called clonotypes with MiXCR, one entry per CDR3 protein. The sample holds 1.5 million to 2 million distinct CDR3 sequences, about 50% seen once. This clonotype has only a few counts. Its antigen is as yet unknown. The authors isolated at least 6 million PBMCs per sample. Germline loops: CDR1 DFQATT, CDR2 SNEGSKA (reference sequence). This CDR3 has 10 residues. This TCR derives from a woman aged 40 to 55 in good health. The rearrangement links TRBV20-1 to TRBJ2-1; D not certain. The sample was blood. The CDR3: CSPPGNEQFF. For the CDR3, the DNA is TGCAGCCCACCCGGCAATGAGCAGTTCTTC.